Shown below are 10 T cell receptor beta chains from a single sample sequenced in a study of blood T cell repertoires in COVID-19. Sequencing used immunoSEQ multiplex PCR; TCRdb keeps in-frame clones, though not all of them. This sample yields tens of thousands of clones, of which around 82% are seen a single time; roughly 9.3% belongs to the top ten. Sequenced input: peripheral blood. The receptors shown here come from a man older than 75 with COVID-19, enrolled during active disease.

The chain is built from TRBV27 and TRBJ2-5; 7 nucleotides agree with TRBD2. Germline trimming cut 4 bases from V and 3 bases from J; bases unmatched to any gene: 17. The CDR3 runs to 18 residues. The germline gives CDR1 MNHEY, CDR2 SMNVEV (reference sequence). The CDR3 protein is CASSSLRGTENPKETQYF. CDR3 DNA sequence: TGTGCCAGCAGTTCCCTGCGGGGGACTGAAAATCCGAAAGAGACCCAGTACTTC.

J is TRBJ1-1 and V is TRBV5-5, with 10 bases identical to TRBD1. With 4 bases clipped from V and 4 bases from J, the junction kept 10 bases outside the gene matches. Germline assignment: CDR1 SGHKS and CDR2 YYEKEE (reference sequence). This CDR3 spans 16 amino acids. The CDR3 region is CASSRGTGDGGTEAFF. CDR3 bases: TGTGCCAGCAGCCGCGGGACAGGGGATGGGGGCACTGAAGCTTTCTTT.

V is TRBV4-2 and J is TRBJ1-2; TRBD1 matches 11 bases. In germline, CDR1 is LGHNA, CDR2 YNFKEQ. The CDR3 is 14 amino acids. Trimming cost V 4 bases and J 7 bases; bases outside gene matches: 5. The chain's CDR3 is CASSRPGQGVGYTF. The CDR3 region has the DNA TGTGCCAGCAGCCGCCCGGGACAGGGGGTTGGCTACACCTTC.

The chain combines TRBV7-2 with TRBJ2-3, with TRBD2 identical over 12 bases. Germline trimming cut 5 bases from V and 0 bases from J; bases unmatched to any gene: 9. Germline CDR1 is SGHTA and CDR2 is FQGNSA. This CDR3 is 18 amino acids long. The CDR3 coding sequence is TGTGCCAGCAGCCAACCTAGCGGGGGGGCGGTAAGCACAGATACGCAGTATTTT. This sequence encodes CASSQPSGGAVSTDTQYF.

This chain joins TRBV7-2 and TRBJ1-3; 7 positions agree with TRBD1. This CDR3 has 14 residues. In germline, CDR1 is SGHTA, CDR2 FQGNSA. V shed 5 bases and J 3 bases; nucleotides not matched to a gene: 4. DNA of the CDR3: TGTGCCAGCAGCGGAACAGGGGTTGGAAACACCATATATTTT. As protein: CASSGTGVGNTIYF. The full variable domain, completed using reference TRBV7-2 and TRBJ1-3, is GAGVSQSPSNKVTEKGKDVELRCDPISGHTALYWYRQSLGQGLEFLIYFQGNSAPDKSGLPSDRFSAERTGGSVSTLTIQRTQQEDSAVYLCASSGTGVGNTIYFGEGSWLTVV.

This clone has just one count. The CDR3: CASSHKGFGTEAFF. CDR3 DNA sequence: TGTGCCAGCAGTCATAAGGGGTTTGGCACTGAAGCTTTCTTT. This chain connects TRBV27 to TRBJ1-1; possible D gene TRBD1, 5 bases. From germline, CDR1 is MNHEY and CDR2 SMNVEV (reference sequence). CDR3 size: 14 residues. Trimming stripped 5 bases from V and 4 bases from J, with 14 bases between.

The J gene is TRBJ1-2, the V gene TRBV7-2; 9 bases are shared with TRBD1. The germline CDR1 and CDR2 sequences are SGHTA and FQGNSA. V was clipped by 2 bases and J by 6 bases; unmatched bases: 7. CDR3 size: 15 residues. DNA of the CDR3: TGTGCCAGCAGCTTACTGGGACAGGGTGCGGATGGCTACACCTTC. The encoded protein is CASSLLGQGADGYTF.

This clone showed up just a few times. The chain recombines TRBV13 with TRBJ2-1; TRBD2 matches 13 bases. There are 16 residues in the CDR3. Unmatched junction bases numbered 6, after V lost 4 bases and J lost 6 bases. Germline values: CDR1 PRHDT, CDR2 FYEKMQ (reference sequence). CDR3 DNA: TGTGCCAGCAGCTCTTGGACTAGCGGGAGCAGCAATGAGCAGTTCTTC. Its protein is CASSSWTSGSSNEQFF.

CDR3 coding DNA: TGTGCCAGCAGTCGAACCGGGGTTGGTGTCGCTGAGCAGTTCTTC. Translation gives CASSRTGVGVAEQFF. This rearrangement joins TRBV6-5 to TRBJ2-1; possible D gene TRBD2, 5 bases. V gave up 5 bases and J gave up 9 bases, with 20 bases separating them. This CDR3 region has 15 residues. The V gene's germline CDR1 is MNHEY and CDR2 SVGAGI.

The gene calls are TRBV2 and TRBJ2-5; 13 nucleotides match TRBD2. V gave up 7 bases and J gave up 5 bases; unmatched junction bases: 13. The CDR3 totals 17 residues. Looked up from germline, CDR1 is SNHLY and CDR2 is FYNNEI. The CDR3 loop reads CASKGGLLAGGLETQYF. CDR3 coding DNA: TGTGCCAGCAAAGGGGGTTTACTAGCGGGAGGGTTGGAGACCCAGTACTTC.